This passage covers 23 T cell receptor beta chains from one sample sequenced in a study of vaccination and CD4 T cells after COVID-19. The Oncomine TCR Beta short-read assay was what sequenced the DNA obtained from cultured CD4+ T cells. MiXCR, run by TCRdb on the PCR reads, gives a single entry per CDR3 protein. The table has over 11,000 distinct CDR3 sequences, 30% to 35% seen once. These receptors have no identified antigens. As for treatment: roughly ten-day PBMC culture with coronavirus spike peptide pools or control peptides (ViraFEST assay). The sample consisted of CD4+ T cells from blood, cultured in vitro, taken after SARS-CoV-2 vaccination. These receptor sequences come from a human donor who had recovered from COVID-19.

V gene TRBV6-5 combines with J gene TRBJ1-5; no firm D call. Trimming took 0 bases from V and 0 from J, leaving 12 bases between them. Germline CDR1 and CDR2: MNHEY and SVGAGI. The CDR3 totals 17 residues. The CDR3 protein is CASSYSGGLGSNQPQHF. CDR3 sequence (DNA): TGTGCCAGCAGTTACTCGGGTGGGTTAGGTAGCAATCAGCCCCAGCATTTT.

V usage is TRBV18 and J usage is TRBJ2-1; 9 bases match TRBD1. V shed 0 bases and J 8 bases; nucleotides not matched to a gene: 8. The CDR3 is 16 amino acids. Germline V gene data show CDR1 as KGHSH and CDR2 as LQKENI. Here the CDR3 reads CASSPPWTGDIYEQFF. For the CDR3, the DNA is TGTGCCAGCTCACCACCGTGGACAGGGGATATATATGAGCAGTTCTTC.

The CDR3 protein is CATSKKRRGRESTDTQYF. CDR3 nucleotides: TGTGCCACCAGCAAAAAAAGGCGGGGCAGGGAGAGCACAGATACGCAGTATTTT. The V call is TRBV15, the J call TRBJ2-3, with a tentative D call TRBD2 (6 bases). Germline V gene sequence: CDR1 LNHNV, CDR2 YYDKDF (reference sequence). Trimming shortened V by 4 bases and J by 0 bases, and 20 bases separated the two germline ends. The CDR3 covers 18 residues.

The CDR3 coding sequence is TGCAGCGTTGATGACCCCAATACGCAGTATTTT. Translating it yields CSVDDPNTQYF. This chain links TRBV29-1 with TRBJ2-3; D is ambiguous. CDR3 length equals 11 residues. Germline values: CDR1 SQVTM, CDR2 ANQGSEA. V lost 3 bases, J lost 7 bases, and 8 bases lay in between.

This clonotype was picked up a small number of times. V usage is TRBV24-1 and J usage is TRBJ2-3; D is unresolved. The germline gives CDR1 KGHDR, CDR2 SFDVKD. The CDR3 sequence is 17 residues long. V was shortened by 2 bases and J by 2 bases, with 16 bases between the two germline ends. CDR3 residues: CATSDWTLRTSTDTQYF. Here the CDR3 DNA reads TGTGCCACCAGTGATTGGACGTTACGAACGTCCACAGATACGCAGTATTTT.

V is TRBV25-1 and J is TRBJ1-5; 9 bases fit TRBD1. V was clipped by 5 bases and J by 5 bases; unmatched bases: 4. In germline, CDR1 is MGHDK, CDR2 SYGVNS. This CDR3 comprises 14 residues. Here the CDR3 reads CASSWDRDDQPQHF. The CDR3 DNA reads TGTGCCAGCAGTTGGGACAGGGACGATCAGCCCCAGCATTTT. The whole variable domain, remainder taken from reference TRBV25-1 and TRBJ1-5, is EADIYQTPRYLVIGTGKKITLECSQTMGHDKMYWYQQDPGMELHLIHYSYGVNSTEKGDLSSESTVSRIRTEHFPLTLESARPSHTSQYLCASSWDRDDQPQHFGDGTRLSIL.

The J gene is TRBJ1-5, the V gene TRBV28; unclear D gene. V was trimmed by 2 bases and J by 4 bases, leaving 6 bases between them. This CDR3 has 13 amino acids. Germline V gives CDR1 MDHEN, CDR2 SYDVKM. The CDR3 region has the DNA TGTGCCAGCAGTTTAGACGGAAATCAGCCCCAGCATTTT. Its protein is CASSLDGNQPQHF.

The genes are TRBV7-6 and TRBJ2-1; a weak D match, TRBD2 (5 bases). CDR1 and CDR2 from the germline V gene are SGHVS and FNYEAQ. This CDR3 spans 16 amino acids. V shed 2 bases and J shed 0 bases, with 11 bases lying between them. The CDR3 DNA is TGTGCCAGCAGCTTATGGGGAGCGGCCTCCTACAATGAGCAGTTCTTC. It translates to CASSLWGAASYNEQFF.

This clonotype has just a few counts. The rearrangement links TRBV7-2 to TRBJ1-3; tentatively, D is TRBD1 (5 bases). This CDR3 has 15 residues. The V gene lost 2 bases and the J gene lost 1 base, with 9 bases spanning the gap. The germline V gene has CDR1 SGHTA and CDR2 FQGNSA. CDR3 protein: CASSLLGGSGNTIYF. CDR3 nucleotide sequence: TGTGCCAGCAGCTTACTCGGGGGATCTGGAAACACCATATATTTT.

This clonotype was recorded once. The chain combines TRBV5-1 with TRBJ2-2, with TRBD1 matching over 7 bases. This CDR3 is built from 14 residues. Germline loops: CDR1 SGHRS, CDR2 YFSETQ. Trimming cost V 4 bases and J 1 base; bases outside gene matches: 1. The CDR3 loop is CASSRDRNTGELFF. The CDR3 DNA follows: TGCGCCAGCAGCAGGGACAGGAACACCGGGGAGCTGTTTTTT.

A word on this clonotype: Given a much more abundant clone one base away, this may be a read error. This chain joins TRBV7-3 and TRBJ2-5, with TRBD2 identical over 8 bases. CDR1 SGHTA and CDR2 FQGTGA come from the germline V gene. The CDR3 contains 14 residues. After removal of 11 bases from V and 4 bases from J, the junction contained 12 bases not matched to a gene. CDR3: CAGTLGGGRETQYF. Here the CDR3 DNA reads TGTGCCGGCACCCTCGGGGGGGGCCGAGAGACCCAGTACTTC. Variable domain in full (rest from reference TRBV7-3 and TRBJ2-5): GAGVSQTPSNKVTEKGKYVELRCDPISGHTALYWYRQSLGQGPEFLIYFQGTGAADDSGLPNDRFFAVRPEGSVSTLKIQRTERGDSAVYLCAGTLGGGRETQYFGPGTRLLVL.

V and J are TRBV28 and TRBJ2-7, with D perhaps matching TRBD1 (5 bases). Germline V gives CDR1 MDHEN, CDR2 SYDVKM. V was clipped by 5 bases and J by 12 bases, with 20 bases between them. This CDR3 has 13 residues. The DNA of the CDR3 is TGTGCCAGCAGTATCCCTGGGGCCCTCCCACCGTACTTC. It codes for CASSIPGALPPYF.

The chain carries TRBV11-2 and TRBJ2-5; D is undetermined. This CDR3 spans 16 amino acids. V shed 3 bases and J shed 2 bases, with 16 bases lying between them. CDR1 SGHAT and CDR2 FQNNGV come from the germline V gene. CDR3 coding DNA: TGTGCCAGCAGCTTTCCCTTTCGCAGCGAACAAGAGACCCAGTACTTC. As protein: CASSFPFRSEQETQYF.

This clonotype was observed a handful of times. The CDR3 loop is CASSLAAGRLLKMNTGELFF. Here the CDR3 DNA reads TGTGCCAGCAGCTTAGCGGCAGGGCGTTTACTAAAGATGAACACCGGGGAGCTGTTTTTT. The chain has TRBV7-9 and TRBJ2-2; perhaps TRBD1 as D (5 bases). The V gene's germline CDR1 is SEHNR and CDR2 FQNEAQ (reference sequence). The CDR3 covers 20 residues. The V end lost 0 bases, the J end lost 1 base, and 21 bases lay between the germline ends.

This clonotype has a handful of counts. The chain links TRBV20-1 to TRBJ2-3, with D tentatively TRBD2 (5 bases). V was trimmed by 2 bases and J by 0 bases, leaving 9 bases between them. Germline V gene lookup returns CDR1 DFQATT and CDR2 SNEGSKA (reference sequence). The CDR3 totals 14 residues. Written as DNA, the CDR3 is TGCAGTGCTAGAAAGGGAGCTAGCACAGATACGCAGTATTTT. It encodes CSARKGASTDTQYF.

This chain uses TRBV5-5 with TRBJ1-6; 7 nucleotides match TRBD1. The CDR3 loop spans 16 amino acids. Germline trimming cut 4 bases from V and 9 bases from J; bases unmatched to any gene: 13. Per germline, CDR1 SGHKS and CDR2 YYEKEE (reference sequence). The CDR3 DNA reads TGTGCCAGCAGCGGAAACAGGGGAGTTGCAGGTTCACCCCTCCACTTT. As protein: CASSGNRGVAGSPLHF.

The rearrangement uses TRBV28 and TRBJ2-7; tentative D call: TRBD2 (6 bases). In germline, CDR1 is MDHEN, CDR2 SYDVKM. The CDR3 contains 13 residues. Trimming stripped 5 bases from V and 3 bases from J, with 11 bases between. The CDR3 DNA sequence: TGTGCCAGCAGTGCTGGGGGGTACTACGAGCAGTACTTC. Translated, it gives CASSAGGYYEQYF. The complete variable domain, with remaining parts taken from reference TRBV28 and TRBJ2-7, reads DVKVTQSSRYLVKRTGEKVFLECVQDMDHENMFWYRQDPGLGLRLIYFSYDVKMKEKGDIPEGYSVSREKKERFSLILESASTNQTSMYLCASSAGGYYEQYFGPGTRLTVT.

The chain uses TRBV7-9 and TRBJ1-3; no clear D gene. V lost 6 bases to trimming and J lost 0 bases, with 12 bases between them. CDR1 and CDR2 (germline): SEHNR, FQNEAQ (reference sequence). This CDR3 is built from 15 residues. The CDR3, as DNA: TGTGCCAGCAGAGGTGAGCCTTACTCTGGAAACACCATATATTTT. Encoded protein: CASRGEPYSGNTIYF. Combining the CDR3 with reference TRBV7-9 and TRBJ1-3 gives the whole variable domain DTGVSQNPRHKITKRGQNVTFRCDPISEHNRLYWYRQTLGQGPEFLTYFQNEAQLEKSRLLSDRFSAERPKGSFSTLEIQRTEQGDSAMYLCASRGEPYSGNTIYFGEGSWLTVV.

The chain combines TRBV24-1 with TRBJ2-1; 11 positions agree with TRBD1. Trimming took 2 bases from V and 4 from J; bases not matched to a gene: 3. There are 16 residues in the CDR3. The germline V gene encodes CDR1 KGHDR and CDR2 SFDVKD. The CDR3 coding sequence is TGTGCCACCAGTGATTCGGGACAGGGGGTTTACAATGAGCAGTTCTTC. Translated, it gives CATSDSGQGVYNEQFF.

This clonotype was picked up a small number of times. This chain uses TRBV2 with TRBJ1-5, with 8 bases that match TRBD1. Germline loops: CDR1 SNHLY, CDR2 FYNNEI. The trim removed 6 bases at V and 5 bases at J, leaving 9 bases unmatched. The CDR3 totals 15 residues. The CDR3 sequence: CASRADRDGYQPQHF. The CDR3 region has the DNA TGTGCCAGCAGAGCGGACAGGGATGGGTATCAGCCCCAGCATTTT.

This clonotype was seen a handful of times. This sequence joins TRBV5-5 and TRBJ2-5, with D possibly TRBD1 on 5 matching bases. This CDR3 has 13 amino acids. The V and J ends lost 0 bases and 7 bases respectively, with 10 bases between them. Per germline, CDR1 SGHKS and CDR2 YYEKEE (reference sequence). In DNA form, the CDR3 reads TGTGCCAGCAGCTTGGGGCTTCAGGGGACCCAGTACTTC. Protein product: CASSLGLQGTQYF.

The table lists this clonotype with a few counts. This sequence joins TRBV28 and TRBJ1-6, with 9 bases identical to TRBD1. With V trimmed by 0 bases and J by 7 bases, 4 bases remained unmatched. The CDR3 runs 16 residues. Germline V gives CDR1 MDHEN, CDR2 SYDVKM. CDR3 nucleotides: TGTGCCAGCAGTTTATGGACAGGGGGTGCCAATTCACCCCTCCACTTT. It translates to CASSLWTGGANSPLHF.

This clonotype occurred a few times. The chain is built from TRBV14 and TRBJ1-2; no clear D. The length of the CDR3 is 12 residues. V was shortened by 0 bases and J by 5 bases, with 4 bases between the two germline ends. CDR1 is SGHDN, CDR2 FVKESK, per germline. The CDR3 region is CASSQEAYGYTF. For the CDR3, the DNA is TGTGCCAGCAGCCAAGAGGCTTATGGCTACACCTTC.